The 28 T cell receptor beta chains reported below all come from one sample, sequenced in a study of Graves' ophthalmopathy and Graves' hyperthyroidism. The sequenced template was RNA, covering the TCR beta CDR3 region. Second-round multiplex PCR came after first-round RT-PCR with HTBI primers. TCRdb processed the multiplex PCR reads anew with MiXCR; each CDR3 protein has one entry. Seen here are about 370,000 distinct CDR3 sequences, around 17% observed once, and the top ten hold roughly 1.5%. The sequenced material came from peripheral blood. Receptors were obtained from a woman aged 18-29 years with Graves' ophthalmopathy.

This clonotype came up many times. This chain links TRBV29-1 with TRBJ2-7; the D call may be TRBD1 or TRBD2 (6 bases each). Between the trimmed V and J ends, which lost 5 bases and 6 bases, there was a span of 17 bases. The CDR3 extends over 13 amino acids. Germline V gene sequence: CDR1 SQVTM, CDR2 ANQGSEA. The CDR3 sequence is CSVRGQGIAEQYF. CDR3 nucleotide sequence: TGCAGCGTTCGGGGGCAGGGTATAGCCGAGCAGTACTTC.

This clonotype was recorded at least ten times. In DNA form, the CDR3 reads TGTGCCAGTAGTATCATCCCAGGCGCGAACACCGGGGAGCTGTTTTTT. Translating gives CASSIIPGANTGELFF. The chain couples TRBV19 to TRBJ2-2; the D is unclear. Per germline, CDR1 LNHDA and CDR2 SQIVND (reference sequence). CDR3 length: 16 amino acids. V lost 3 bases and J 0 bases, leaving 11 bases between the germline ends. The whole variable domain, filled in from reference TRBV19 and TRBJ2-2, reads DGGITQSPKYLFRKEGQNVTLSCEQNLNHDAMYWYRQDPGQGLRLIYYSQIVNDFQKGDIAEGYSVSREKKESFPLTVTSAQKNPTAFYLCASSIIPGANTGELFFGEGSRLTVL.

The chain is built from TRBV30 and TRBJ2-5; maybe TRBD2 (5 bases). Trimming shortened V by 2 bases and J by 3 bases, and 16 bases separated the two germline ends. This CDR3 is 15 amino acids long. Germline V gene sequence: CDR1 GTSNPN, CDR2 SVGIG (reference sequence). The CDR3 region is CAWSSVLTNEETQYF. The CDR3 bases are TGTGCCTGGAGTTCGGTCCTGACTAATGAAGAGACCCAGTACTTC.

The V call is TRBV19, the J call TRBJ1-5; D unresolved. CDR1 and CDR2 (germline): LNHDA, SQIVND (reference sequence). The CDR3 runs 12 residues. V lost 4 bases and J lost 6, with 7 bases in between. The CDR3 protein is CASSTKGQPQHF. CDR3 bases: TGTGCCAGTAGTACGAAGGGTCAGCCCCAGCATTTT.

This clonotype came up many times. This chain joins TRBV27 and TRBJ2-6; no reliable D call. Germline CDR1 and CDR2: MNHEY and SMNVEV (reference sequence). The CDR3 consists of 14 residues. Trimming took off 3 bases at V and 3 bases at J, with 6 bases between the two ends. The CDR3 loop is CASSFIDGANVLTF. CDR3 coding DNA: TGTGCCAGCAGTTTTATAGATGGGGCCAACGTCCTGACTTTC.

Many counts were recorded for this clonotype. The rearrangement joins TRBV7-9 to TRBJ2-7; a weak D match, TRBD1 (5 bases). V gave up 3 bases and J gave up 1 base, with 10 bases separating them. The CDR3 spans 14 residues. Germline CDR1 SEHNR, CDR2 FQNEAQ (reference sequence). The CDR3 is CASSFFPGSYEQYF. As DNA, the CDR3 is TGTGCCAGCAGCTTTTTTCCAGGGTCCTACGAGCAGTACTTC.

This clonotype was found many times. The chain is built from TRBV30 and TRBJ2-4; D not resolved. V was pared by 4 bases and J by 0 bases, with 10 bases between. The CDR3 loop spans 14 amino acids. Germline values: CDR1 GTSNPN, CDR2 SVGIG (reference sequence). The CDR3 DNA reads TGTGCCTGGACGAAGGATGTAGCCAAAAACATTCAGTACTTC. Translation gives CAWTKDVAKNIQYF.

There are many counts of this clonotype. This chain joins TRBV6-5 and TRBJ1-1; 7 nucleotides align to TRBD1. V lost 4 bases to trimming and J lost 6 bases; unmatched junction nucleotides: 14. Germline V lookup: CDR1 MNHEY, CDR2 SVGAGI. The CDR3 is made up of 16 amino acids. The CDR3 region has the DNA TGTGCCAGCAGTTTTCGGACAGGTTGGGGGATCGCTGAAGCTTTCTTT. Translation gives CASSFRTGWGIAEAFF.

This clonotype was recorded many times. V and J are TRBV28 and TRBJ1-6, with D maybe TRBD1 (6 bases). V was cut by 3 bases and J by 5 bases, with 8 bases left in between. This CDR3 is 14 amino acids long. Germline V gene sequence: CDR1 MDHEN, CDR2 SYDVKM. The CDR3 spells CASSLAGDNSPLHF. As DNA, the CDR3 is TGTGCCAGCAGTTTGGCAGGGGATAATTCACCCCTCCACTTT. The whole variable domain, filled in from reference TRBV28 and TRBJ1-6, reads DVKVTQSSRYLVKRTGEKVFLECVQDMDHENMFWYRQDPGLGLRLIYFSYDVKMKEKGDIPEGYSVSREKKERFSLILESASTNQTSMYLCASSLAGDNSPLHFGNGTRLTVT.

This clonotype was detected only a few times. The rearrangement links TRBV11-2 to TRBJ2-5; 8 nucleotides align to TRBD2. The V and J ends lost 4 bases and 5 bases, in that order; junction bases with no gene match: 15. The CDR3 runs 17 residues. Germline V gives CDR1 SGHAT, CDR2 FQNNGV. CDR3 DNA sequence: TGTGCCAGCAGCTCCGTCGGGAGAGCGGGAGTGCGGGAGACCCAGTACTTC. Translating gives CASSSVGRAGVRETQYF.

This clonotype came up many times. This chain links TRBV6-1 with TRBJ1-6; possible D gene TRBD1, 6 bases. Per the germline V gene, CDR1 is MNHNS and CDR2 is SASEGT. This CDR3 is built from 15 residues. Trimming left V 6 bases short and J 11 bases short, with 20 bases between. The DNA of the CDR3 is TGTGCCAGCAGCCCGTCGCAGGGGTATGTGGCACCCCTCCACTTT. Amino acids: CASSPSQGYVAPLHF.

The sample holds many counts of this clonotype. A read error may produce the germline difference seen at one junction end. The chain uses TRBV6-1 and TRBJ2-3; 7 bases are shared with TRBD2. This CDR3 has 14 amino acids. Germline V gives CDR1 MNHNS, CDR2 SASEGT. CDR3 region: CASREAGRSDTQYF. As DNA, the CDR3 is TGTGCCAGCAGGGAAGCGGGGCGGTCAGATACGCAGTATTTT.

This clonotype appeared many times. This sequence joins TRBV5-1 and TRBJ2-5, with D possibly being TRBD2 (6 bases). CDR1 is SGHRS and CDR2 is YFSETQ in the germline V gene. V lost 3 bases to trimming and J lost 3 bases, with 18 bases between them. This CDR3 is 16 amino acids long. Here the CDR3 DNA reads TGCGCCAGCAGCTGGGTCTTCGGATCGGGAGAAGAGACCCAGTACTTC. The encoded protein is CASSWVFGSGEETQYF.

There are many counts of this clonotype. V gene TRBV6-4 combines with J gene TRBJ1-2; tentatively, D is TRBD1 (5 bases). Germline V gives CDR1 MRHNA, CDR2 SNTAGT. The V end was cut by 6 bases, the J end by 8 bases, with 16 bases between. The CDR3 has 13 amino acids. The CDR3 reads CASSKDTLRGYTF. The CDR3 DNA reads TGTGCCAGCAGCAAGGACACCTTGAGGGGCTACACCTTC.

Many counts were recorded for this clonotype. The chain has TRBV27 and TRBJ2-5; TRBD1 matches 7 bases. There are 18 residues in the CDR3. V gave up 2 bases and J gave up 2 bases; unmatched junction bases: 14. CDR1 is MNHEY and CDR2 is SMNVEV in the germline V gene (reference sequence). CDR3 region: CASSLTAHPRGNQETQYF. The CDR3 bases are TGTGCCAGCAGTTTAACCGCGCACCCCAGGGGGAATCAAGAGACCCAGTACTTC.

This clonotype was observed at least ten times. The chain has TRBV15 and TRBJ2-2; 7 nucleotides match TRBD1. The length of the CDR3 is 15 residues. Germline CDR1 LNHNV, CDR2 YYDKDF (reference sequence). V trimming: 3 bases; J trimming: 4 bases; junction bases outside the gene matches: 5. The CDR3 sequence: CATSSHRGSTGELFF. The CDR3 coding sequence is TGTGCCACCAGCAGCCACAGGGGAAGCACCGGGGAGCTGTTTTTT. Together with reference TRBV15 and TRBJ2-2, the CDR3 gives the full variable domain: DAMVIQNPRYQVTQFGKPVTLSCSQTLNHNVMYWYQQKSSQAPKLLFHYYDKDFNNEADTPDNFQSRRPNTSFCFLDIRSPGLGDTAMYLCATSSHRGSTGELFFGEGSRLTVL.

Here the CDR3 reads CSASATHNQPQHF. The DNA of the CDR3 is TGCAGTGCTAGTGCAACTCATAATCAGCCCCAGCATTTT. The genes are TRBV20-1 and TRBJ1-5; D not certain. CDR3 length: 13 residues. The V end lost 3 bases, the J end lost 4 bases, and 10 bases lay between the germline ends. Germline assignment: CDR1 DFQATT and CDR2 SNEGSKA (reference sequence).

A few counts support this clonotype. The V and J genes are TRBV11-2 and TRBJ1-2; D remains unclear. Per germline, CDR1 SGHAT and CDR2 FQNNGV. This CDR3 has 16 amino acids. The germline V and J ends were trimmed by 5 bases and 4 bases, with 20 bases remaining between them. Here the CDR3 reads CASSLGSPPLGYGYTF. The CDR3 DNA is TGTGCCAGCAGCCTCGGGTCCCCCCCGCTAGGCTATGGCTACACCTTC.

This clonotype appeared many times. The chain employs TRBV27 and TRBJ2-7, with 12 bases aligning to TRBD1. CDR1 and CDR2 from the germline V gene are MNHEY and SMNVEV (reference sequence). The length of the CDR3 is 17 residues. J gave up 2 bases and V 5 bases, and 10 bases lay outside the gene matches. The CDR3 DNA reads as TGTGCCAGCAGTGCTACCGGGACAGGGGGCGAACCCTACGAGCAGTACTTC. It specifies CASSATGTGGEPYEQYF.

The gene calls are TRBV20-1 and TRBJ2-7, with TRBD2 matching 8 bases. After removal of 1 base from V and 3 bases from J, the junction contained 11 bases not matched to a gene. The CDR3 sequence is 16 residues long. The germline V gene encodes CDR1 DFQATT and CDR2 SNEGSKA (reference sequence). The CDR3 spells CSARATEAGGFYEQYF. In nucleotides, the CDR3 is TGCAGTGCTAGAGCGACGGAGGCGGGAGGTTTCTACGAGCAGTACTTC.

The sample holds many counts of this clonotype. This chain joins TRBV6-2 or TRBV6-3 and TRBJ2-5, with 7 bases matching TRBD2. Trimming took 5 bases from V and 5 from J; bases not matched to a gene: 14. Germline assignment: CDR1 MNHEY and CDR2 SVGEGT. The CDR3 has 16 residues. The CDR3 DNA follows: TGTGCCAGCAGTCCTCGCGCGGGGAGGGCCGCGGAGACCCAGTACTTC. The encoded protein is CASSPRAGRAAETQYF.

This clonotype came up many times. The chain uses TRBV12-3 or TRBV12-4 and TRBJ1-5, with TRBD1 as a possible D gene (6 bases). V lost 5 bases, J lost 1 base, and 12 bases lay in between. CDR3 length equals 15 residues. The CDR3 DNA reads as TGTGCCAGCAGTCAGACAGGTCGAAGCAATCAGCCCCAGCATTTT. As protein: CASSQTGRSNQPQHF.

The J gene is TRBJ2-5, the V gene TRBV7-9, with TRBD2 matching over 13 bases. V lost 1 base, J lost 5 bases, and 1 base stayed unmatched. The V gene's germline CDR1 is SEHNR and CDR2 FQNEAQ (reference sequence). The CDR3 length is 15 residues. The CDR3 coding sequence is TGTGCCAGCAGCTTAGGGACTAGCGGGAGCGAGACCCAGTACTTC. It encodes CASSLGTSGSETQYF.

This clonotype was counted once. The chain links TRBV27 to TRBJ1-2; D gene unclear. Germline lookup yields CDR1 MNHEY and CDR2 SMNVEV (reference sequence). The V gene lost 0 bases and the J gene lost 12 bases, with 14 bases spanning the gap. The CDR3 covers 13 residues. The DNA for the CDR3 is TGTGCCAGCAGTTTATCGGCAGTTACCGGCCACACCTTC. Translated: CASSLSAVTGHTF.

There are many counts of this clonotype. The rearrangement links TRBV5-1 to TRBJ2-7; 13 bases are a match to TRBD2. The CDR3 contains 15 residues. Germline lookup yields CDR1 SGHRS and CDR2 YFSETQ. Trimming at V came to 4 bases and at J to 2 bases, leaving 3 bases not matched to a gene. DNA of the CDR3: TGCGCCAGCAGCCCGACTAGCGGGGGGACCTACGAGCAGTACTTC. Its protein product is CASSPTSGGTYEQYF.

This clonotype has at least ten counts. In nucleotides, the CDR3 is TGTGCCAGCAGCTCAGGTCAGGGGACGGGATCACCCCTCCACTTT. This encodes CASSSGQGTGSPLHF. This chain links TRBV7-2 with TRBJ1-6, with D possibly matching TRBD1 (6 bases). The CDR3 runs to 15 residues. Trimming pared 4 bases from V and 10 bases from J, leaving 17 bases between. CDR1 and CDR2 from the germline V gene are SGHTA and FQGNSA.

This clonotype has only a few counts. Possible read error: a much larger clone is one base away. This rearrangement joins TRBV30 to TRBJ2-2; TRBD2 is a possible D gene (6 bases). Germline CDR1 and CDR2: GTSNPN and SVGIG (reference sequence). This CDR3 is built from 15 residues. In nucleotides, the CDR3 is TGTGCCCGGAGTGCCCCGGGAGCCTTCACCGGGGAGCTGTTTTTT. Translation: CARSAPGAFTGELFF.

This clonotype occurred many times. V is TRBV12-3 or TRBV12-4 and J is TRBJ1-6, with D possibly being TRBD1 (5 bases). The CDR3 is made up of 21 amino acids. Deletions cut 3 bases from V and 3 bases from J, with 27 bases between. The CDR3 reads CASSFFLGGGGDYYYNSPLHF. CDR3 in DNA: TGTGCCAGCAGTTTTTTTTTGGGGGGTGGCGGGGATTATTACTATAATTCACCCCTCCACTTT.